The present T cell receptor (beta chain) was sequenced within a study of T-cell reconstitution after alpha-beta-depleted transplantation in children. Library preparation (for TCRbeta) was performed with unique molecular identifiers. TCRdb itself ran the PCR reads through MiXCR, one entry per CDR3 protein. The sample records hundreds of thousands of distinct CDR3 sequences, around 16% being singletons. V was shortened by 0 bases and J by 3 bases, with 13 bases between the two germline ends. Germline V gene sequence: CDR1 DFQATT, CDR2 SNEGSKA (reference sequence). The length of the CDR3 is 15 residues.

This TCR came from a human donor who donated a stem cell graft to a child with acute lymphoblastic leukemia. The source material was PBMCs from the stem cell graft donor, sampled from the stem cell graft. V is TRBV20-1 and J is TRBJ2-3; D call uncertain. In nucleotides, the CDR3 is TGCAGTGCTAGAGATCGTATAGGGTGGACAGATACGCAGTATTTT. Protein: CSARDRIGWTDTQYF.